This note documents a single T cell receptor beta chain sequence. The data derive from a study of PD-1 blockade in classical Hodgkin lymphoma. The CDR3 contains 15 residues. From germline, CDR1 is LGHNT and CDR2 FRNRAP. V shed 5 bases, J shed 5 bases, and the junction held 7 bases outside the gene matches. Assay used: immunoSEQ multiplex PCR; TCRdb lists only in-frame clones, some missing. In the table there are approximately 39,000 clones, over 65% of which are singletons. The time point is: cycle 4 day 1 (C4D1), after 5 to 7 weeks of nivolumab. Each patient relapsed following autologous stem cell transplantation, and prior brentuximab vedotin exposure differed.

Sequences were derived from peripheral blood mononuclear cells (PBMCs), sampled before the fourth cycle of nivolumab. The clonotype comes from a human donor with classical Hodgkin lymphoma. The chain recombines TRBV12-5 with TRBJ1-5, with TRBD1 identical over 9 bases. As DNA, the CDR3 is TGTGCTAGTGGTACAGGGGGCGCCCGGGATCAGCCCCAGCATTTT. Protein: CASGTGGARDQPQHF.